This is a list of T cell receptor beta chains from one sample in a study of shared clonotypes between healthy human individuals. Measured with immunoSEQ multiplex PCR; TCRdb has only the in-frame clones, and not every one. Among approximately 470,000 clones listed, roughly 80% were seen once. The specimen was PBMCs. These receptors were obtained from a woman aged 40 to 55 in good health. Some clones in this sample may be carry-over from other donors' samples. The CDR3 runs from the conserved cysteine through the conserved F or W. D genes are given only for firm matches. The size of a clone is reported for some rows only, either as once, few or many, or as a class for expanded clones.

TRBJ2-7	-	TRBV21-1	-	TGTGCCCCCCAGGGAGCGGGAGGAGCAAGCGAGCAGTACTTC	CAPQGAGGASEQYF
TRBJ2-1	TRBD2	TRBV9	-	TGTGCCAGCAGCGCCTCCGGGACTAGCGGGAACAATGAGCAGTTCTTC	CASSASGTSGNNEQFF
TRBJ2-2	-	TRBV7-6	-	TGTGCCAGCAGAGGCCTTGACACCGGGGAGCTGTTTTTT	CASRGLDTGELFF
TRBJ1-1	-	TRBV5-1	-	TGCGCCAGCAGCTTGTACGGGGGCTCCACTGAAGCTTTCTTT	CASSLYGGSTEAFF
TRBJ2-2	TRBD1	TRBV2	-	TGTGCAGGACGGACAGGGAGTAGAACCGGGGAGCTGTTTTTT	CAGRTGSRTGELFF
TRBJ2-7	-	TRBV30	few	TGTGCCTGGAGTCTGACGCAGGGATACGAGCAGTACTTC	CAWSLTQGYEQYF
TRBJ2-6	-	TRBV29-1	-	TGCAGCGTTGAGGACTCTGGGGCCAACGTCCTGACTTTC	CSVEDSGANVLTF
TRBJ1-4	-	TRBV5-1	-	TGCGCCAGCAGCTTGGAGGGGTCAGATGAAAAACTGTTTTTT	CASSLEGSDEKLFF
TRBJ1-1	-	TRBV15	-	TGTGCCACCAGCAGAGATTACGGAAATGAAGCTTTCTTT	CATSRDYGNEAFF
TRBJ2-2	-	TRBV28	-	TGTGCCAGCAGTTTCAGCAGGAACACCGGGGAGCTGTTTTTT	CASSFSRNTGELFF
TRBJ2-7	-	TRBV28	-	TGTGCCAGCAGTCCGACGGTTAGCGGCAACTCCTACGAGCAGTACTTC	CASSPTVSGNSYEQYF
TRBJ1-1	TRBD1	TRBV6-1	-	TGTGCCAGCAGTGAATCCCCCCAGGGGGCGGGCACTGAAGCTTTCTTT	CASSESPQGAGTEAFF
TRBJ1-4	-	TRBV28	-	TGTGCCAGCCGAAACGGGGGGCGGGAAGAAAAACTGTTTTTT	CASRNGGREEKLFF
TRBJ2-7	-	TRBV27	-	TGTGCCAGCAGTTTATCCAGGGTCCTCTACGAGCAGTACTTC	CASSLSRVLYEQYF
TRBJ1-1	-	TRBV11-2	-	TGTGCCAGCAGCTTAGCTGGGGTAGGACCTAAGGGAGCTTTCTTT	CASSLAGVGPKGAFF
TRBJ2-3	TRBD2	TRBV4-2	-	TGTGCCAGCAGCCAACTAGCGGTCTCCGTGGCTGATACGCAGTATTTT	CASSQLAVSVADTQYF
TRBJ2-7	TRBD2	TRBV7-8	-	TGTGCCAGCAGCTCCGGACTAGCGGGAGTTACCTACTCCTACGAGCAGTACTTC	CASSSGLAGVTYSYEQYF
TRBJ2-2	-	TRBV4-3	once	TGCGCCAGCAGCCAGGGTACCGGGGAGCTGTTTTTT	CASSQGTGELFF
TRBJ1-1	-	TRBV28	-	TGTGCCAGCCCCCCGGGGGGGGGCGTAAAGCGGACTGAAGCTTTCTTT	CASPPGGGVKRTEAFF
TRBJ2-1	-	TRBV5-1	-	TGCGCCAGCAGCCTCCAGGGAAGCTCCTACAATGAGCAGTTCTTC	CASSLQGSSYNEQFF
TRBJ1-5	-	TRBV10-2	-	TGCGCCAGCAGTGAGTTGGGCAACCGGGGCAATCAGCCCCAGCATTTT	CASSELGNRGNQPQHF
TRBJ2-1	-	TRBV6-6	-	TGTGCCAGCAGTTACCCCCTAGGCAGCCCCCTGGATGAGCAGTTCTTC	CASSYPLGSPLDEQFF
TRBJ2-1	-	TRBV10-3	-	TGTGCCATCAGTGAGTCGGGGGCCGGCGGGGGCGTGTGGTTCTTC	CAISESGAGGGVWFF
TRBJ2-5	-	TRBV7-8	-	TGTGCCAGCAGCTTAGCGTGGAGCGTCCAAGAGACCCAGTACTTC	CASSLAWSVQETQYF
TRBJ1-5	-	TRBV18	-	TGTGCCAGCTCACCACACACGGATCAGCCCCAGCATTTT	CASSPHTDQPQHF
TRBJ1-1	-	TRBV6-5	once	TGTGCCAGCAGTTACGACAGGAACACTGAAGCTTTCTTT	CASSYDRNTEAFF
TRBJ1-5	-	TRBV6-1	-	TGTGCCAGCAGAGAATACAGGGCTAGCAATCAGCCCCAGCATTTT	CASREYRASNQPQHF
TRBJ1-5	TRBD1	TRBV6-1	-	TGTGCCAGCAGGGGACAGGACCATCAGCCCCAGCATTTT	CASRGQDHQPQHF
TRBJ2-5	-	TRBV6-5	-	TGTGCCAGCAGCCCCGCCGGAGGGGGCAGGGAGACCCAGTACTTC	CASSPAGGGRETQYF
TRBJ1-1	-	TRBV5-6	-	TGTGCCAGCAGCGAACAGGGCCTACCTAACACTGAAGCTTTCTTT	CASSEQGLPNTEAFF
TRBJ1-4	-	TRBV2	-	TGTGCCAGCAGACCCATTCAGGAACGTCTGTTTTTT	CASRPIQERLFF
TRBJ2-7	-	TRBV5-1	-	TGCGCCAGCAGCTTGGACGGAAGGTACGAGCAGTACTTC	CASSLDGRYEQYF
TRBJ2-7	TRBD2	TRBV7-3	once	TGTGCCAGCAGCTCCTCGGCTAGCGGCGAGCAGTACTTC	CASSSSASGEQYF
TRBJ2-1	-	TRBV4-2	-	TGTGCCAGCAGCCCCAGGCGGCTCGGGACCACGGACAATGAGCAGTTCTTC	CASSPRRLGTTDNEQFF
TRBJ2-3	-	TRBV19	-	TGTGCCACCAGCCTGGGGGGAGACCCAGATACGCAGTATTTT	CATSLGGDPDTQYF
TRBJ2-7	-	TRBV7-2	-	TGTGCCAGCAGCGAAGTCCTGCTAGACCTCTCCTACGAGCAGTACTTC	CASSEVLLDLSYEQYF
TRBJ1-2	TRBD1	TRBV5-1	-	TGCGCCAGCAGCATATGGACAGGGGACTATGGCTACACCTTC	CASSIWTGDYGYTF